The clone carrying this TCR beta chain has at least ten counts. The CDR3 has 12 residues. V lost 0 bases and J 7 bases, leaving 4 bases between the germline ends. In germline, CDR1 is MNHNS, CDR2 SASEGT. In TCRdb, the RT-PCR reads were re-called with MiXCR into one record per CDR3 protein. The sample includes more than 550,000 distinct CDR3 sequences, approximately 15% seen only once; the top ten take 3.6%. The TCR sequence derives from a female donor in good health, serving as a healthy control. Sequenced input: memory CD4+ T cells from blood. The gene calls are TRBV6-1 and TRBJ1-5; D gene uncertain. The CDR3 loop is CASSEARQPQHF. In DNA, the CDR3 is TGTGCCAGCAGTGAAGCTCGGCAGCCCCAGCATTTT.